These 13 T cell receptor beta chains originate from one sample sequenced in a study of blood T cells in healthy people across ages (dated by TCRdb to about 2015). The library relied on 5' RACE. Sequencing was carried out with an Illumina HiSeq 2500. A second roughly 6 to 12 cycle PCR used a sample-barcoded 5' primer and a J-beta primer mix. In TCRdb, the public reads were trimmed at Q25 with fastp and aligned with MiXCR, with productive beta chains retained. Entries that share a CDR3 protein sequence are merged under the most common genes and DNA. This sample has about 690,000 distinct CDR3 sequences in its table, and over 40% of those were observed once. 30% of the sample rests with the top ten. The sequenced sample consisted of blood. These receptors all come from a man of 80 years or more in good health.

The chain recombines TRBV27 with TRBJ2-1; D not resolved. Looked up from germline, CDR1 is MNHEY and CDR2 is SMNVEV (reference sequence). Trimming cost V 4 bases and J 0 bases, with 13 bases left between them. The length of the CDR3 is 16 residues. The CDR3 DNA reads TGTGCCAGCAGTTCCATGGGCAGTTACTCCTACAATGAGCAGTTCTTC. It codes for CASSSMGSYSYNEQFF.

This clonotype was observed many times. The chain carries TRBV27 and TRBJ2-7; tentatively, D is TRBD1 (5 bases). This CDR3 is built from 14 residues. Germline assignment: CDR1 MNHEY and CDR2 SMNVEV (reference sequence). V lost 2 bases and J lost 2, with 10 bases in between. CDR3 protein: CASSLKGHPYEQYF. CDR3 nucleotide sequence: TGTGCCAGCAGTTTAAAAGGACACCCCTACGAGCAGTACTTC.

This clonotype was counted only a few times. The chain carries TRBV6-6 and TRBJ2-1; D is possibly TRBD2 (5 bases). This CDR3 spans 14 amino acids. Trimming left V 2 bases short and J 2 bases short, with 7 bases between. Per germline, CDR1 MNHNY and CDR2 SVGAGI (reference sequence). In nucleotides, the CDR3 is TGTGCCAGCAGTTACGAGGGCACCTACAATGAGCAGTTCTTC. It encodes CASSYEGTYNEQFF.

The rearrangement joins TRBV20-1 to TRBJ2-7, with a weak D call TRBD1 (7 bases). Germline V gives CDR1 DFQATT, CDR2 SNEGSKA (reference sequence). V lost 5 bases and J lost 7, with 15 bases in between. This CDR3 comprises 12 residues. For the CDR3, the DNA is TGCAGTGCTCGGACCCCAGGGGGGGAGCAGTACTTC. It is translated as CSARTPGGEQYF.

The rearrangement uses TRBV9 and TRBJ2-1; 9 bases align to TRBD2. Germline V gene sequence: CDR1 SGDLS, CDR2 YYNGEE. With 6 bases clipped from V and 10 bases from J, the junction kept 8 bases outside the gene matches. The CDR3 runs to 13 residues. CDR3 residues: CASNQVGTSEQFF. The CDR3 DNA sequence: TGTGCCAGCAACCAGGTGGGGACTAGCGAGCAGTTCTTC.

This clonotype showed up many times. A junction end diverges from the germline sequence, so it may reflect a read error. The chain is built from TRBV5-1 and TRBJ2-5, with D unresolved. The germline V gene has CDR1 SGHRS and CDR2 YFSETQ. This CDR3 region has 14 residues. The CDR3 protein is CASSLPEPQGTQYF. CDR3 sequence (DNA): TGCGCCAGCAGTCTGCCCGAGCCGCAAGGGACCCAGTACTTC.

Worth noting for this clonotype: This may arise from a read error, as a much more abundant clone is one base away. The chain uses TRBV29-1 and TRBJ2-7; TRBD2 agrees at 8 bases. The CDR3 loop spans 17 amino acids. Germline CDR1 reads SQVTM; CDR2 reads ANQGSEA. V was clipped by 6 bases and J by 7 bases; unmatched bases: 23. In nucleotides, the CDR3 is TGCAGCGTGGGGAGGGCGCTAGCGGGCACACGCAGTAATGAGCAGTACTTC. As protein: CSVGRALAGTRSNEQYF.

In its sample, this clonotype was seen a few times. This chain connects TRBV4-2 to TRBJ2-3, with 9 bases lining up with TRBD2. J was trimmed by 0 bases and V by 0 bases; bases with no gene match: 7. The CDR3 loop spans 18 amino acids. Germline CDR1 LGHNA, CDR2 YNFKEQ. DNA of the CDR3: TGTGCCAGCAGCCAAGATTCGGCTAGCGGGGATAGCACAGATACGCAGTATTTT. It specifies CASSQDSASGDSTDTQYF.

This clonotype was seen a few times. The genes are TRBV5-1 and TRBJ2-1; 8 bases fit TRBD2. Losses at the gene ends were 0 bases for V and 1 base for J; bases not matched to a gene: 6. Germline CDR1 is SGHRS and CDR2 is YFSETQ. This CDR3 contains 17 residues. CDR3: CASSLVIGGRSYNEQFF. The CDR3 nucleotides are TGCGCCAGCAGCTTGGTTATCGGCGGGAGGTCCTACAATGAGCAGTTCTTC.

CDR3 sequence: CATQQGVEGYTF. Written as DNA, the CDR3 is TGTGCCACCCAACAGGGGGTTGAGGGCTACACCTTC. This chain links TRBV12-3 or TRBV12-4 with TRBJ1-2; 8 positions agree with TRBD1. The CDR3 is made up of 12 amino acids. The ends lost 10 bases at V and 8 bases at J; junction bases unmatched: 9.

The chain is built from TRBV6-5 and TRBJ1-4; D is unresolved. The CDR3 extends over 15 amino acids. Trimming left V 1 base short and J 8 bases short, with 14 bases between. Germline V gene sequence: CDR1 MNHEY, CDR2 SVGAGI. CDR3 amino acids: CASSYYESTSEKLFF. The CDR3, as DNA: TGTGCCAGCAGTTACTACGAGAGTACTAGCGAAAAACTGTTTTTT.

CDR3 loop: CASRRTGSGDTQYF. In nucleotides, the CDR3 is TGTGCCAGCAGAAGGACAGGGTCCGGGGATACGCAGTATTTT. This chain links TRBV6-2 or TRBV6-3 with TRBJ2-3; 8 bases are a match to TRBD1. The CDR3 length is 14 residues. In germline, CDR1 is MNHEY, CDR2 SVGEGT. Unmatched junction bases numbered 8, after V lost 6 bases and J lost 6 bases.

This clonotype was found a few times. The gene calls are TRBV6-6 and TRBJ2-7, with 8 positions matching TRBD2. Trimming took 2 bases from V and 2 from J; bases not matched to a gene: 2. Germline CDR1 is MNHNY and CDR2 is SVGAGI (reference sequence). There are 14 residues in the CDR3. As DNA, the CDR3 is TGTGCCAGCAGTTACACGGGGGGGCCCTACGAGCAGTACTTC. As protein: CASSYTGGPYEQYF.